The 21 T cell receptor beta chains below come from one sample, sequenced in a study of cytomegalovirus exposure and HLA in healthy donors. PCR amplification relied on 60 Vbeta primers (plus 13 Jbeta primers). Clones were read by immunoSEQ multiplex PCR, and TCRdb kept only the in-frame ones, dropping some. This listing includes approximately 100,000 clones. Sample: PBMCs. These receptor sequences come from a man aged 45-65 years in good health and CMV-seropositive.

J is TRBJ2-5 and V is TRBV18, with D tentatively TRBD1 (5 bases). Germline-derived CDR1 and CDR2 are KGHSH and LQKENI. This CDR3 is built from 13 residues. Trimming took off 3 bases at V and 0 bases at J, with 5 bases between the two ends. Written as DNA, the CDR3 is TGTGCCAGCTCACCGGGGCACCAAGAGACCCAGTACTTC. The encoded protein is CASSPGHQETQYF.

The J gene is TRBJ2-1, the V gene TRBV5-6; 12 nucleotides agree with TRBD2. The CDR3 runs to 15 residues. CDR1 SGHDT and CDR2 YYEEEE come from the germline V gene. The ends lost 4 bases at V and 6 bases at J; junction bases unmatched: 5. The CDR3 reads CASSVGLAGTNEQFF. CDR3 bases: TGTGCCAGCAGCGTCGGACTAGCGGGGACCAATGAGCAGTTCTTC.

This chain joins TRBV7-9 and TRBJ2-7; D perhaps matches TRBD2 (6 bases). The ends were cut back, 0 bases at V and 7 bases at J, with 7 bases in the middle. There are 12 residues in the CDR3. Germline CDR1 reads SEHNR; CDR2 reads FQNEAQ (reference sequence). The CDR3 loop is CASSLAGREQYF. The CDR3 nucleotides read TGTGCCAGCAGCTTAGCTGGGAGGGAGCAGTACTTC.

The chain recombines TRBV4-3 with TRBJ1-1; D call uncertain. This CDR3 is built from 16 residues. Looked up from germline, CDR1 is LGHNA and CDR2 is YSLEER. V was pared by 0 bases and J by 1 base, with 12 bases between. CDR3 DNA sequence: TGCGCCAGCAGCCAAGATTGGCAGCTAGCGAACACTGAAGCTTTCTTT. Amino acids: CASSQDWQLANTEAFF.

V and J are TRBV2 and TRBJ2-5, with 7 nucleotides matching TRBD2. The CDR3 runs to 13 residues. Unmatched junction bases numbered 6, after V lost 7 bases and J lost 4 bases. Germline values: CDR1 SNHLY, CDR2 FYNNEI. CDR3 bases: TGTGCCAGCAATCTACGGGGGGTAGAGACCCAGTACTTC. It encodes CASNLRGVETQYF.

The rearrangement uses TRBV4-2 and TRBJ2-7, with 10 bases that match TRBD2. The CDR3 length is 22 residues. CDR1 is LGHNA, CDR2 YNFKEQ, per germline. V dropped 3 bases and J dropped 1; count of bases not matched to a gene: 24. The CDR3 region is CASSHTAESPQREGPVSYEQYF. The DNA of the CDR3 is TGTGCCAGCAGCCACACCGCCGAATCCCCCCAGCGGGAGGGCCCGGTGTCCTACGAGCAGTACTTC.

V is TRBV4-2 and J is TRBJ1-2, with a tentative D call TRBD1 (5 bases). Germline CDR1 LGHNA, CDR2 YNFKEQ. Trimming took off 1 base at V and 8 bases at J, with 20 bases between the two ends. CDR3 size: 16 residues. This chain's CDR3 is CASSQGDWGGTDGYTF. The CDR3 DNA reads TGTGCCAGCAGCCAAGGGGATTGGGGAGGGACTGACGGCTACACCTTC.

V gene TRBV5-4 combines with J gene TRBJ2-7, with a weak D call TRBD1 (6 bases). Trimming took 6 bases from V and 3 from J, leaving 19 bases between them. The CDR3 covers 15 residues. Germline CDR1 and CDR2: SGHNT and YYREEE (reference sequence). CDR3 residues: CASIPHPDRDYEQYF. The CDR3 bases are TGTGCCAGCATCCCACATCCGGACAGAGACTACGAGCAGTACTTC.

The genes are TRBV28 and TRBJ2-1; the match to TRBD2 covers 13 bases. Germline-derived CDR1 and CDR2 are MDHEN and SYDVKM. V shed 5 bases, J shed 9 bases, and the junction held 10 bases outside the gene matches. CDR3 length: 16 residues. The CDR3 is CASSEVGGLAGPEQFF. CDR3 bases: TGTGCCAGCAGTGAAGTAGGGGGACTAGCGGGACCTGAGCAGTTCTTC.

The chain has TRBV5-6 and TRBJ2-7; TRBD1 is a possible D gene (5 bases). The CDR3 has 12 residues. The V end lost 5 bases, the J end lost 7 bases, and 13 bases lay between the germline ends. Germline lookup yields CDR1 SGHDT and CDR2 YYEEEE. The CDR3: CASRWGSDEQYF. CDR3 DNA sequence: TGTGCCAGCAGGTGGGGCAGCGATGAGCAGTACTTC.

The chain is built from TRBV19 and TRBJ1-1, with no clear D. Germline CDR1 and CDR2: LNHDA and SQIVND (reference sequence). The CDR3 sequence is 14 residues long. Trimming took off 6 bases at V and 0 bases at J, with 11 bases between the two ends. The CDR3, as DNA: TGTGCCAGTAGACCCGGGATAATGAACACTGAAGCTTTCTTT. It specifies CASRPGIMNTEAFF.

V usage is TRBV5-1 and J usage is TRBJ1-2; no reliable D call. This CDR3 is 15 amino acids long. Germline V gives CDR1 SGHRS, CDR2 YFSETQ. V shed 2 bases and J shed 4 bases, with 15 bases lying between them. The CDR3 coding sequence is TGCGCCAGCAGCTTAAGCCGGTCAGAGGGCTATGGCTACACCTTC. Translation gives CASSLSRSEGYGYTF.

J is TRBJ1-1 and V is TRBV11-3, with 7 bases aligning to TRBD1. Unmatched junction bases numbered 11, after V lost 7 bases and J lost 6 bases. This CDR3 region has 14 residues. The germline V gene encodes CDR1 SGHNT and CDR2 YENEEA. CDR3 nucleotide sequence: TGTGCCAGCAATCAGGACAGGCCGGGGTCTGAAGCTTTCTTT. This gives the protein CASNQDRPGSEAFF. The variable domain in full, completed from reference TRBV11-3 and TRBJ1-1, reads EAGVVQSPRYKIIEKKQPVAFWCNPISGHNTLYWYLQNLGQGPELLIRYENEEAVDDSQLPKDRFSAERLKGVDSTLKIQPAELGDSAVYLCASNQDRPGSEAFFGQGTRLTVV.

The chain has TRBV4-3 and TRBJ2-1; D call uncertain. The V and J ends lost 0 bases and 6 bases respectively, with 12 bases between them. Germline-derived CDR1 and CDR2 are LGHNA and YSLEER. The CDR3 length is 15 residues. In nucleotides, the CDR3 is TGCGCCAGCAGCCAAGATGGGCTCCCACTCAATGAGCAGTTCTTC. It translates to CASSQDGLPLNEQFF.

The J gene is TRBJ2-5, the V gene TRBV6-6, with D perhaps TRBD1 (5 bases). CDR1 is MNHNY, CDR2 SVGAGI, per germline (reference sequence). Trimming pared 2 bases from V and 3 bases from J, leaving 10 bases between. The CDR3 has 14 amino acids. The CDR3 reads CASSYTVREETQYF. CDR3 DNA sequence: TGTGCCAGCAGTTACACGGTCAGGGAAGAGACCCAGTACTTC.

The chain has TRBV30 and TRBJ2-5; D perhaps matches TRBD1 (5 bases). The V gene's germline CDR1 is GTSNPN and CDR2 SVGIG (reference sequence). With 1 base removed from V and 0 bases from J, the gap between germline ends came to 24 bases. The CDR3 spans 19 residues. The DNA of the CDR3 is TGTGCCTGGAGTGGGGCGACAGATTCCTATCACGTGTACCAAGAGACCCAGTACTTC. Its translation: CAWSGATDSYHVYQETQYF.

This chain uses TRBV6-5 with TRBJ2-7; 14 bases agree with TRBD2. The CDR3 totals 15 residues. V was clipped by 6 bases and J by 7 bases; unmatched bases: 8. In germline, CDR1 is MNHEY, CDR2 SVGAGI. CDR3 nucleotide sequence: TGTGCCAGCAGACCCGGACTAGCGGGAGGTGGGGAGCAGTACGTC. This sequence encodes CASRPGLAGGGEQYV.

CDR3 sequence: CASSLLGTGSGNTIYF. CDR3 nucleotide sequence: TGCGCCAGCAGCTTGCTAGGGACAGGCTCTGGAAACACCATATATTTT. The J gene is TRBJ1-3, the V gene TRBV5-1; TRBD1 matches at 8 bases. The CDR3 sequence is 16 residues long. V shed 1 base, J shed 0 bases, and the junction held 3 bases outside the gene matches. Germline V gene lookup returns CDR1 SGHRS and CDR2 YFSETQ.

CDR3 in amino acids: CASSLGTLQRGEKLFF. The CDR3 DNA reads TGTGCCAGCAGTTTGGGGACTCTGCAACGGGGTGAAAAACTGTTTTTT. J is TRBJ1-4 and V is TRBV28, with D tentatively TRBD1 (5 bases). V was trimmed by 3 bases and J by 7 bases, leaving 18 bases between them. The CDR3 spans 16 residues. The germline V gene has CDR1 MDHEN and CDR2 SYDVKM.

V usage is TRBV5-6 and J usage is TRBJ2-7, with TRBD2 matching over 8 bases. The CDR3 contains 14 residues. With 3 bases clipped from V and 5 bases from J, the junction kept 7 bases outside the gene matches. Germline V gene sequence: CDR1 SGHDT, CDR2 YYEEEE. As DNA, the CDR3 is TGTGCCAGCAGCTCCAGCGGGAGTTTCCACGAGCAGTACGTC. This translates into CASSSSGSFHEQYV.

To note about this clone: No conserved phenylalanine or tryptophan ends this CDR3, so it is likely a read error. This chain links TRBV29-1 with TRBJ1-1; D remains unclear. Germline values: CDR1 SQVTM, CDR2 ANQGSEA. V was clipped by 7 bases and J by 4 bases, with 16 bases between them. The CDR3 has 13 amino acids. As DNA, the CDR3 is TGCAGCGCAGTGGGCCTTGCTGGCACTGAAGCTTTCTCT. Translating gives CSAVGLAGTEAFS.